This TCR beta chain was recovered during a study of cytomegalovirus exposure and HLA in healthy donors. Germline CDR1 and CDR2: SQVTM and ANQGSEA. CDR3 length: 17 amino acids. The junction had 12 bases not matched to a gene; V was cut back by 7 bases and J by 0 bases. The study sampled nominally healthy donors, though unrecorded immune exposures were likely. This PCR relied on a set of 60 Vbeta primers and 13 Jbeta primers. Some clones are missing from TCRdb's copy, which holds only in-frame ones; the method was immunoSEQ multiplex PCR. The sample holds some 190,000 clones, roughly 85% seen once. The V call is TRBV29-1, the J call TRBJ2-6; 7 bases agree with TRBD1. Sequenced: PBMCs. The receptor's source is a boy younger than 10 in good health and CMV-seronegative. The CDR3 loop is CSARGTRRDSGANVLTF. In nucleotides, the CDR3 is TGCAGCGCCAGGGGGACACGTCGAGACTCTGGGGCCAACGTCCTGACTTTC.